This TCR beta chain was recorded in a study of blood T cell repertoires in COVID-19. Study summary: Italy, Spain and the United States were the sources of the convalescent and acute COVID-19 samples. Sources were T cells, B-cell-depleted T cells, or PBMCs; the material itself was cDNA or gDNA.

The V gene end was trimmed by 4 bases and the J gene end by 4 bases; junction bases not matched to a gene: 6. CDR1 SGHDT and CDR2 YYEEEE come from the germline V gene. CDR3 length: 14 residues. Method: immunoSEQ multiplex PCR; TCRdb's copy keeps in-frame clones and lacks some. The table shows about 210,000 clones, with roughly 85% occurring only once. Source material: peripheral blood. This sequence originates from a man in his fifties or sixties with COVID-19, enrolled during active disease. The genes are TRBV5-6 and TRBJ1-2; 8 nucleotides align to TRBD1. The CDR3 loop reads CASSQGAGGYGYTF. Here the CDR3 DNA reads TGTGCCAGCAGCCAGGGGGCAGGAGGCTATGGCTACACCTTC.